Each of the 9 T cell receptor beta chains below was sequenced from the same sample in a study of T cells of healthy individuals. TCRdb re-analysed the 5' RACE reads in MiXCR, keeping a single row per CDR3 protein. The sample has about 82,000 distinct CDR3 sequences; roughly 5.1% are singletons. These receptor sequences come from a female donor in good health.

This clonotype has more than one count but fewer than ten. The chain uses TRBV2 and TRBJ2-7; D unresolved. The V end lost 8 bases, the J end lost 6 bases, and 17 bases lay between the germline ends. The germline CDR1 and CDR2 sequences are SNHLY and FYNNEI. There are 13 residues in the CDR3. The CDR3 region is CASVLSSFLEQYF. CDR3 nucleotides: TGTGCCAGCGTTTTGAGCAGTTTCCTCGAGCAGTACTTC.

V and J are TRBV20-1 and TRBJ2-1; D might be TRBD2 (7 bases). The CDR3 loop spans 15 amino acids. The V and J ends lost 5 bases and 5 bases respectively, with 19 bases between them. Germline CDR1 reads DFQATT; CDR2 reads SNEGSKA (reference sequence). The CDR3 sequence is CSARGASGINNEQFF. For the CDR3, the DNA is TGCAGTGCTCGGGGGGCTAGCGGAATTAACAATGAGCAGTTCTTC.

V gene TRBV6-1 combines with J gene TRBJ1-1, with no clear D. The CDR3 contains 13 residues. The germline V gene encodes CDR1 MNHNS and CDR2 SASEGT. Trimming removed 3 bases from V and 4 bases from J, with 9 bases in between. CDR3 DNA sequence: TGTGCCAGCAGTGAGGCCGGCAGCACTGAAGCTTTCTTT. As protein: CASSEAGSTEAFF.

The CDR3 bases are TGTGCCAGCAGCGGAAACAGTTTTTCTAACTATGGCTACACCTTC. This encodes CASSGNSFSNYGYTF. This chain uses TRBV11-2 with TRBJ1-2, with unresolved D. Germline V gene data show CDR1 as SGHAT and CDR2 as FQNNGV. V lost 5 bases and J lost 0, with 13 bases in between. This CDR3 spans 15 amino acids. Using reference TRBV11-2 and TRBJ1-2 for the parts outside the CDR3, the full variable domain is EAGVAQSPRYKIIEKRQSVAFWCNPISGHATLYWYQQILGQGPKLLIQFQNNGVVDDSQLPKDRFSAERLKGVDSTLKIQPAKLEDSAVYLCASSGNSFSNYGYTFGSGTRLTVV.

This sequence joins TRBV24-1 and TRBJ2-2; TRBD2 matches at 9 bases. Germline CDR1 reads KGHDR; CDR2 reads SFDVKD. This CDR3 has 19 amino acids. With 3 bases clipped from V and 0 bases from J, the junction kept 10 bases outside the gene matches. CDR3 sequence reads: CATSDVSGGRAPNTGELFF. CDR3 coding DNA: TGTGCCACCAGTGATGTCTCAGGCGGGAGGGCCCCGAACACCGGGGAGCTGTTTTTT.

This clonotype was found many times. This CDR3 is CASSRTDRGGETQYF. The CDR3 coding sequence is TGTGCCAGTAGTAGGACGGACAGGGGAGGCGAGACCCAGTACTTC. The chain combines TRBV19 with TRBJ2-5; 9 positions match TRBD1. Germline CDR1 reads LNHDA; CDR2 reads SQIVND (reference sequence). The CDR3 extends over 15 amino acids. V was pared by 4 bases and J by 5 bases, with 8 bases of the junction left unmatched.

This clonotype was seen a few times. The chain combines TRBV12-3 or TRBV12-4 with TRBJ1-2, with D unresolved. Trimming removed 3 bases at V and 4 bases at J, with 12 bases between. CDR3 length equals 14 residues. CDR3 residues: CASSLQGFGYGYTF. The CDR3, as DNA: TGTGCCAGCAGTTTGCAAGGATTCGGCTATGGCTACACCTTC.

This clonotype was detected ten times or more. V and J are TRBV18 and TRBJ1-1, with 7 bases identical to TRBD1. From germline, CDR1 is KGHSH and CDR2 LQKENI. V lost 4 bases to trimming and J lost 5 bases; unmatched junction nucleotides: 7. This CDR3 comprises 14 residues. This chain's CDR3 is CASSLTGERTEAFF. The CDR3 coding sequence is TGTGCCAGCTCACTAACAGGGGAAAGGACTGAAGCTTTCTTT.

This clonotype was recorded at least ten times. The gene calls are TRBV6-5 and TRBJ1-1; 7 nucleotides line up with TRBD1. V shed 6 bases, J shed 0 bases, and the junction held 7 bases outside the gene matches. The CDR3 spans 15 residues. Germline V lookup: CDR1 MNHEY, CDR2 SVGAGI. The CDR3 nucleotides are TGTGCCAGCAGCACCAGGACAGGAGTGAACACTGAAGCTTTCTTT. It is translated as CASSTRTGVNTEAFF.